This T cell receptor beta chain is drawn from a study of CD8 T cells in ankylosing spondylitis (dated by TCRdb to the late 2010s). About the full investigation: The study set out to find disease-linked TCR variants by profiling T cell receptor beta repertoires in ankylosing spondylitis patients and healthy donors. In total, the full study cohort was made up of some 100 healthy donors and 25 or so ankylosing spondylitis patients. Peripheral blood samples were taken, and synovial fluid was additionally collected from ankylosing spondylitis patients. What the study reported, not specific to this receptor: The disease-linked clones had a CD8+ phenotype and were found at relatively low frequencies in peripheral blood. Some of the motif variants had been reported before in the synovial fluid and blood of reactive arthritis patients, a finding that suggests common disease-initiation mechanisms. A TCR beta motif made up of several highly homologous amino acid variants appeared to be characteristic of blood from ankylosing spondylitis patients. Significant enrichment of the disease-linked clones was reported in matched synovial fluid samples from ankylosing spondylitis patients.

The instrument given in TCRdb is Illumina HiSeq 2500. Quantitative 5'-RACE with molecular barcodes was the method used to prepare the TCR beta libraries. As for the authors' bioinformatics: To identify disease-linked TCR variants, a new computational method was used, one built on a probabilistic model of VDJ rearrangement. Using fastp at Q25 and MiXCR, TCRdb reprocessed the public reads and kept productive beta chains. Every distinct CDR3 protein forms one entry, paired with its most common genes and DNA. The V and J calls and clone size are TCRdb's, not the authors'. The sample table holds some 450,000 distinct CDR3 sequences, of which 17% were seen once. The ten largest clonotypes hold about 0.94% of the sample. The cysteine opens and the phenylalanine closes a CDR3 of 16 amino acids. The kept DNA is CDR3 alone, 48 bases in frame from the first base. V drops 3 bases and J drops 1 base, leaving 18 bases in between. Per the germline V gene, SQVTM is the CDR1 and ANQGSEA is the CDR2.

This clonotype has a handful of counts. Its recognized antigen is unknown. Base-call qualities are not available, and no considerably larger clone is one nucleotide away. The TCR originated in a male donor with ankylosing spondylitis. Sequencing used blood, either unsorted or a sorted T cell fraction (not recorded which). The rearrangement combines TRBV29-1 with TRBJ2-5; a weak D assignment points to TRBD2 (7 bases agree). CDR3 region: CSVEGRGGARQETQYF. The nucleotides read TGCAGCGTTGAGGGGAGGGGGGGGGCTCGCCAAGAGACCCAGTACTTC.